A single sample gave rise to the 4 T cell receptor beta chains below, sequenced in a study of cytomegalovirus exposure and HLA in healthy donors. A multiplex PCR was run with 60 Vbeta primers and 13 Jbeta primers. Clones were sequenced by immunoSEQ multiplex PCR, and TCRdb holds only the in-frame ones, with some missing. The table has about 77,000 clones, more than 60% seen once; the top ten hold 1.5% to 2%. The specimen sequenced was PBMCs. Source of these receptors: a man aged 35 to 55 in good health and CMV-seronegative.

J is TRBJ1-1 and V is TRBV2; D gene uncertain. Germline-derived CDR1 and CDR2 are SNHLY and FYNNEI. Trimming took off 3 bases at V and 2 bases at J, with 7 bases between the two ends. The CDR3 sequence is 13 residues long. This CDR3 reads CASSDLANTEAFF. CDR3 in DNA: TGTGCCAGCAGTGATCTGGCAAACACTGAAGCTTTCTTT. Drawing the rest from reference TRBV2 and TRBJ1-1, the complete variable domain is EPEVTQTPSHQVTQMGQEVILRCVPISNHLYFYWYRQILGQKVEFLVSFYNNEISEKSEIFDDQFSVERPDGSNFTLKIRSTKLEDSAMYFCASSDLANTEAFFGQGTRLTVV.

The chain combines TRBV19 with TRBJ2-2; D possibly corresponds to TRBD2 (5 bases). Trimming took 5 bases from V and 5 from J, leaving 21 bases between them. This CDR3 comprises 17 residues. Germline-derived CDR1 and CDR2 are LNHDA and SQIVND (reference sequence). Here the CDR3 DNA reads TGTGCCAGTAGTTTGGAGCTGGTGGGAGTGCGTACCGGGGAGCTGTTTTTT. Translation: CASSLELVGVRTGELFF.

The chain recombines TRBV5-8 with TRBJ2-1; possibly TRBD1 for D (5 bases). Germline CDR1 SGHTS, CDR2 YDEGEE. Trimming left V 3 bases short and J 1 base short, with 11 bases between. This CDR3 contains 15 residues. The CDR3 DNA reads as TGTGCCAGCAGCTGGGGCGTGGGGTCCTACAATGAGCAGTTCTTC. It is translated as CASSWGVGSYNEQFF.

This chain uses TRBV18 with TRBJ1-4; 9 bases align to TRBD1. J gave up 0 bases and V 3 bases, and 14 bases lay outside the gene matches. The germline V gene encodes CDR1 KGHSH and CDR2 LQKENI. This CDR3 spans 20 amino acids. The CDR3 DNA reads as TGTGCCAGCTCACCCCTAGCCGGCGGGACAGGGAGATCAACTAATGAAAAACTGTTTTTT. It translates to CASSPLAGGTGRSTNEKLFF. The complete variable domain, with remaining parts taken from reference TRBV18 and TRBJ1-4, reads NAGVMQNPRHLVRRRGQEARLRCSPMKGHSHVYWYRQLPEEGLKFMVYLQKENIIDESGMPKERFSAEFPKEGPSILRIQQVVRGDSAAYFCASSPLAGGTGRSTNEKLFFGSGTQLSVL.